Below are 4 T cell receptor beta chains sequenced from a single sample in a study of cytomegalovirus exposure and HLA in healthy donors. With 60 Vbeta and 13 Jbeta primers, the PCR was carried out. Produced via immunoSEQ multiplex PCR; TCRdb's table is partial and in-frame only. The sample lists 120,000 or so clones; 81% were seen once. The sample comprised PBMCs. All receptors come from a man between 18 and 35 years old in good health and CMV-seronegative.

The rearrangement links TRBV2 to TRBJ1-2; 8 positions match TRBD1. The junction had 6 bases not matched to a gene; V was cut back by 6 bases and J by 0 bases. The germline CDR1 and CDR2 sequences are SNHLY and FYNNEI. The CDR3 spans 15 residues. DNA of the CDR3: TGTGCCAGCAGGGGACAGGTTCCTCCTAACTATGGCTACACCTTC. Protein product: CASRGQVPPNYGYTF.

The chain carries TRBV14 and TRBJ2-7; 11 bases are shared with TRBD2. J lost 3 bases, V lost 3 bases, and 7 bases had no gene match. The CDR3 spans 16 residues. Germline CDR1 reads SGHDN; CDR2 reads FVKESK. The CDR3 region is CASSHGTSGGLYEQYF. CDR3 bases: TGTGCCAGCAGCCATGGAACTAGCGGGGGTCTCTACGAGCAGTACTTC.

Written as DNA, the CDR3 is TGTGCCAGCATCCGGGGTGGTAACTATGGCTACACCTTC. The encoded protein is CASIRGGNYGYTF. V and J are TRBV5-6 and TRBJ1-2, with no clear D. The CDR3 is 13 residues long. V was pared by 6 bases and J by 1 base, with 10 bases between. Germline CDR1 reads SGHDT; CDR2 reads YYEEEE.

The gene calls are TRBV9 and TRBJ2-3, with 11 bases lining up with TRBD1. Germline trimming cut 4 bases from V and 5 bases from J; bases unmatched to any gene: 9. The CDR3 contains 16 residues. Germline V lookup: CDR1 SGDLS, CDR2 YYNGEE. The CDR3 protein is CASSPRTGGIGDTQYF. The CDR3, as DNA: TGTGCCAGCAGCCCCCGGACAGGGGGCATCGGAGATACGCAGTATTTT.